This T cell receptor (beta chain) was profiled in a study of control samples from healthy donors and cancer patients. V lost 7 bases, J lost 0 bases, and 16 bases lay in between. The CDR3 is 17 amino acids. Germline lookup yields CDR1 WSHSY and CDR2 SAAADI. The method was immunoSEQ multiplex PCR; TCRdb's version includes in-frame clones alone and lacks a portion of them. Counted here are around 230,000 clones, over 90% occurring once; the ten biggest clones make up roughly 1.6%. The receptor's source is a man aged 50 to 59 in good health. Sequences were obtained from blood. The V call is TRBV10-2, the J call TRBJ2-6, with D maybe TRBD1 (6 bases). In DNA, the CDR3 is TGCGCCAGCATGGACAGCCCTCTTAGCTCTGGGGCCAACGTCCTGACTTTC. Encoded protein: CASMDSPLSSGANVLTF.